The 2 T cell receptor beta chains below all came from one sample that was sequenced in a study of response to subunit inactivated influenza vaccine. TCRdb re-called the RT-PCR reads through MiXCR, storing one row per CDR3 protein. This table holds about 800,000 distinct CDR3 sequences, 21% found once. Sequencing used PBMCs from blood, obtained 5 days after vaccination. Receptor source: a man in his forties or fifties who received an inactivated influenza vaccine.

This clonotype was picked up a small number of times. The gene calls are TRBV30 and TRBJ2-3; tentatively, D is TRBD2 (7 bases). Germline lookup yields CDR1 GTSNPN and CDR2 SVGIG (reference sequence). The CDR3 spans 12 residues. Deletions cut 3 bases from V and 8 bases from J, with 12 bases between. CDR3 region: CAWRNREGTQYF. The CDR3 region has the DNA TGTGCCTGGAGGAACAGGGAGGGTACGCAGTATTTT.

This clonotype showed up just a few times. The chain couples TRBV12-3 or TRBV12-4 to TRBJ2-4, with 11 bases fitting TRBD1. The CDR3 has 15 amino acids. V trimming: 6 bases; J trimming: 6 bases; junction bases outside the gene matches: 7. The CDR3 bases are TGTGCCAGCAGCGACGGACAGGGGGCAACAAACATTCAGTACTTC. It specifies CASSDGQGATNIQYF.